What follows are 19 T cell receptor beta chains derived from one specimen sequenced in a study of CD8 T cells in ankylosing spondylitis. TCRdb redid the calling of the 5' RACE reads with MiXCR, one entry per CDR3 protein. The sample lists about 100,000 distinct CDR3 sequences, roughly 9.6% occurring once. What was sequenced was blood, either unsorted or a sorted T cell fraction (not recorded which). The receptor set was obtained from a male donor with ankylosing spondylitis or in good health (not recorded which).

This clonotype was counted at least ten times. The V and J genes are TRBV27 and TRBJ2-1; 9 nucleotides agree with TRBD1. Trimming cost V 5 bases and J 3 bases; bases outside gene matches: 5. CDR1 MNHEY and CDR2 SMNVEV come from the germline V gene (reference sequence). The CDR3 contains 15 residues. The CDR3 DNA follows: TGTGCCAGCAGTGAGCGACAGGGGGACTACAATGAGCAGTTCTTC. Translating gives CASSERQGDYNEQFF.

In its sample, this clonotype was seen many times. The rearrangement links TRBV7-7 to TRBJ2-5, with TRBD1 matching over 9 bases. This CDR3 region has 14 residues. In germline, CDR1 is SSHAT, CDR2 FNYEAQ (reference sequence). CDR3 residues: CASAQTGGQETQYF. The DNA for the CDR3 is TGTGCTAGCGCACAGACAGGGGGACAAGAGACCCAGTACTTC.

This clonotype was seen ten or more times. The rearrangement uses TRBV29-1 and TRBJ1-5; maybe TRBD1 (6 bases). Germline CDR1 and CDR2: SQVTM and ANQGSEA. Trimming stripped 7 bases from V and 0 bases from J, with 10 bases between. CDR3 length equals 13 residues. The CDR3 DNA reads TGCAGCGCGACGGACAGTAGCAATCAGCCCCAGCATTTT. Encoded protein: CSATDSSNQPQHF.

The gene calls are TRBV23-1 and TRBJ2-5, with D possibly TRBD2 on 5 matching bases. TRBV23-1 is reported as an ORF; its role is uncertain. The CDR3 loop spans 14 amino acids. V lost 0 bases to trimming and J lost 4 bases, with 9 bases between them. The CDR3 nucleotides are TGCGCCAGCAGTCAATCGAGGGTGGGAGAGACCCAGTACTTC. It yields the protein CASSQSRVGETQYF.

This clonotype was detected many times. The chain uses TRBV6-1 and TRBJ1-5; TRBD1 aligns across 9 bases. V was clipped by 3 bases and J by 4 bases; unmatched bases: 4. Germline CDR1 reads MNHNS; CDR2 reads SASEGT. CDR3 length equals 15 residues. The CDR3 DNA reads as TGTGCCAGCAGTGACACCGGGACAGGGAATCAGCCCCAGCATTTT. This encodes CASSDTGTGNQPQHF.

The chain joins TRBV7-2 to TRBJ2-7; 7 bases align to TRBD1. CDR3 length equals 15 residues. Looked up from germline, CDR1 is SGHTA and CDR2 is FQGNSA. With V trimmed by 1 base and J by 0 bases, 3 bases remained unmatched. CDR3 coding DNA: TGTGCCAGCAGCTTAGAGGACAGGTACTCCTACGAGCAGTACTTC. Translated: CASSLEDRYSYEQYF. Combining the CDR3 with reference TRBV7-2 and TRBJ2-7 gives the whole variable domain GAGVSQSPSNKVTEKGKDVELRCDPISGHTALYWYRQSLGQGLEFLIYFQGNSAPDKSGLPSDRFSAERTGGSVSTLTIQRTQQEDSAVYLCASSLEDRYSYEQYFGPGTRLTVT.

This clonotype has a count of ten or more. This chain uses TRBV6-1 with TRBJ1-2, with a possible D match to TRBD1 (5 bases). Germline V CDR1 and CDR2: MNHNS, SASEGT. The CDR3 is 15 amino acids. The germline V and J ends were trimmed by 5 bases and 1 base, with 14 bases remaining between them. This chain's CDR3 is CASSPQPGGNYGYTF. As DNA, the CDR3 is TGTGCCAGCAGTCCCCAACCCGGGGGTAACTATGGCTACACCTTC.

Concerning this clonotype: Being one base from a much bigger clone, this may be a read error. The missing conserved phenylalanine or tryptophan at the end of this CDR3 makes a read error likely. This chain uses TRBV7-2 with TRBJ2-5; D uncertain. The V end was cut by 5 bases, the J end by 2 bases, with 15 bases between. The CDR3 has 15 residues. Germline loops: CDR1 SGHTA, CDR2 FQGNSA. The CDR3 DNA sequence: TGTGCCAGCAGCAATGGCTTTAGGCCACAAGAGACCCAGTACATC. It translates to CASSNGFRPQETQYI.

V usage is TRBV12-3 or TRBV12-4 and J usage is TRBJ1-2; a possible D gene is TRBD1 (5 bases). This CDR3 is built from 15 residues. The ends were cut back, 5 bases at V and 7 bases at J, with 20 bases in the middle. CDR3 amino acids: CASSPPQGPFSGYTF. The CDR3 DNA follows: TGTGCCAGCAGTCCACCCCAGGGTCCCTTCTCTGGCTACACCTTC.

This clonotype was counted a single time. The CDR3 bases are TGCAGTGCCGGGGGGGGGGTCAATGAGCAGTTCTTC. It yields the protein CSAGGGVNEQFF. The gene calls are TRBV20-1 and TRBJ2-1; 8 nucleotides align to TRBD2. This CDR3 contains 12 residues. Germline trimming cut 6 bases from V and 6 bases from J; bases unmatched to any gene: 4. Per the germline V gene, CDR1 is DFQATT and CDR2 is SNEGSKA (reference sequence).

The table lists this clonotype with many counts. V and J are TRBV20-1 and TRBJ1-2; no definite D call. CDR1 is DFQATT, CDR2 SNEGSKA, per germline (reference sequence). Trimming left V 5 bases short and J 4 bases short, with 14 bases between. There are 13 residues in the CDR3. The CDR3 nucleotides read TGCAGTGCTGAGCCGGATAGATCCTATGGCTACACCTTC. This encodes CSAEPDRSYGYTF.

This clonotype was found many times. The V and J genes are TRBV20-1 and TRBJ2-1; D gene uncertain. Deletions cut 3 bases from V and 0 bases from J, with 12 bases between. The germline V gene has CDR1 DFQATT and CDR2 SNEGSKA (reference sequence). This CDR3 contains 15 residues. CDR3 amino acids: CSARVGLSSYNEQFF. DNA for the CDR3: TGCAGTGCTAGGGTCGGGCTAAGCTCCTACAATGAGCAGTTCTTC.

The chain couples TRBV28 to TRBJ1-2, with 9 positions matching TRBD1. The V segment lost 6 bases and the J segment 0 bases; nucleotides outside the gene matches: 5. This CDR3 has 15 residues. Germline CDR1 is MDHEN and CDR2 is SYDVKM. CDR3 sequence (DNA): TGTGCCAGCAGCCGGGACAGGGATGCTAACTATGGCTACACCTTC. Translation gives CASSRDRDANYGYTF.

This rearrangement joins TRBV5-1 to TRBJ1-3; D is undetermined. Between the trimmed V and J ends, which lost 4 bases and 0 bases, there was a span of 5 bases. CDR1 is SGHRS, CDR2 YFSETQ, per germline. This CDR3 comprises 13 residues. The chain's CDR3 is CASSESSGNTIYF. As DNA, the CDR3 is TGCGCCAGCAGCGAGAGCTCTGGAAACACCATATATTTT.

At least ten counts were recorded for this clonotype. The rearrangement uses TRBV20-1 and TRBJ2-7; the match to TRBD1 covers 7 bases. V shed 5 bases and J 1 base; nucleotides not matched to a gene: 8. Germline V gives CDR1 DFQATT, CDR2 SNEGSKA (reference sequence). The length of the CDR3 is 14 residues. The CDR3 bases are TGCAGTGCTGAGGGGGCCCCTCTTTCCTACGAGCAGTACTTC. Translation gives CSAEGAPLSYEQYF.

This clonotype was seen at least ten times. The chain joins TRBV5-1 to TRBJ2-2; D unclear. The CDR3 spans 13 residues. Germline values: CDR1 SGHRS, CDR2 YFSETQ. Trimming stripped 4 bases from V and 5 bases from J, with 9 bases between. As DNA, the CDR3 is TGCGCCAGCAGCACCTTCGGGACCGGGGAGCTGTTTTTT. Translation gives CASSTFGTGELFF.

On this clonotype: This may be a read error, as it is one base from a much larger clone. The rearrangement uses TRBV18 and TRBJ1-4; D uncertain. This CDR3 is built from 14 residues. The germline gives CDR1 KGHSH, CDR2 LQKENI. The CDR3 DNA follows: TGTGCCAGCTCACCGGCGGGGATTAATGAAAAACTGCTTTTT. Its protein is CASSPAGINEKLLF.

The sample holds a few counts of this clonotype. The chain carries TRBV7-8 and TRBJ1-2; 8 bases are shared with TRBD1. Unmatched junction bases numbered 7, after V lost 5 bases and J lost 2 bases. Germline V gives CDR1 SGHVS, CDR2 FQNEAQ. This CDR3 is 15 amino acids long. The CDR3 is CASSRRQGKNYGYTF. The CDR3 DNA follows: TGTGCCAGCAGCCGTAGACAGGGGAAAAACTATGGCTACACCTTC.

Ten or more counts support this clonotype. The chain recombines TRBV7-3 with TRBJ2-3; the match to TRBD2 covers 8 bases. The V segment lost 5 bases and the J segment 2 bases; nucleotides outside the gene matches: 3. The CDR3 is 14 residues long. Germline V gene sequence: CDR1 SGHTA, CDR2 FQGTGA. DNA of the CDR3: TGTGCCAGCAGCGCGGGGGGCACCACAGATACGCAGTATTTT. Translating gives CASSAGGTTDTQYF.